This TCR beta chain was identified in a study of CXCR3-negative and CXCR3-positive naive CD8 T cells. The CDR3 has 15 residues. From germline, CDR1 is SGHTA and CDR2 FQGNSA. UMI labels and 5' RACE were used to prepare the TRB cDNA libraries. Reanalyzing the 5' RACE reads, TCRdb keeps one entry per CDR3 protein, without DNA. The table counts about 130,000 distinct CDR3 sequences; roughly 0.3% lies in the top ten. This TCR was recovered from a human donor in good health. Some clones in this sample may be carry-over from other donors' samples. Input material: naive CXCR3- CD8+ T cells from blood. Subset here: CD45RO-CCR7+CD27+CD95- naive CD8+ T cells lacking CXCR3 (TNR3-). The chain recombines TRBV7-2 with TRBJ2-7. The CDR3 sequence: CASSSGSGVHVEQYF.